This entry lists 20 T cell receptor beta chains sequenced from one sample in a study of OX40 agonist ivuxolimab in advanced cancers. The data were produced by immunoSEQ multiplex PCR, yet TCRdb's version contains in-frame clones alone and is incomplete. The table shows tens of thousands of clones, with around 83% occurring only once. Sequenced material: CD4+ or CD8+ T cells sorted from blood, taken in a trial of the OX40 agonist ivuxolimab. The receptors were sampled from an adult with an advanced solid tumor such as melanoma, head and neck, liver or kidney cancer.

The chain uses TRBV6-5 and TRBJ2-5, with D possibly matching TRBD2 (5 bases). Germline V gene lookup returns CDR1 MNHEY and CDR2 SVGAGI. There are 15 residues in the CDR3. V lost 0 bases to trimming and J lost 7 bases, with 15 bases between them. DNA for the CDR3: TGTGCCAGCAGTTACTCGAGCGGCGGCTCGGGGACCCAGTACTTC. It encodes CASSYSSGGSGTQYF.

V usage is TRBV25-1 and J usage is TRBJ2-3; tentative D call: TRBD2 (5 bases). The germline CDR1 and CDR2 sequences are MGHDK and SYGVNS. This CDR3 has 16 amino acids. Trimming left V 1 base short and J 6 bases short, with 17 bases between. CDR3 nucleotide sequence: TGTGCCAGCAGTGAATCATTAGGGAGCCCCACTGATACGCAGTATTTT. It codes for CASSESLGSPTDTQYF.

This chain joins TRBV7-9 and TRBJ2-1; D ambiguous. The CDR3 has 16 residues. The germline V gene has CDR1 SEHNR and CDR2 FQNEAQ (reference sequence). V was pared by 3 bases and J by 9 bases, with 21 bases between. DNA for the CDR3: TGTGCCAGCAGCTTCAAGGAAGGGCTCCTCAAAACTGAGCAGTTCTTC. This translates into CASSFKEGLLKTEQFF.

This chain uses TRBV10-3 with TRBJ2-7; the match to TRBD1 covers 9 bases. V gave up 3 bases and J gave up 5 bases; unmatched junction bases: 5. In germline, CDR1 is ENHRY, CDR2 SYGVKD. The length of the CDR3 is 14 residues. CDR3 bases: TGTGCCATCAGTGACGGGGACAGGGTCGACGAGCAGTACTTC. Translated, it gives CAISDGDRVDEQYF.

V and J are TRBV9 and TRBJ2-7; D gene uncertain. V was cut by 0 bases and J by 2 bases, with 9 bases left in between. The CDR3 totals 14 residues. Germline V CDR1 and CDR2: SGDLS, YYNGEE. This CDR3 is CASSVDGTTYEQYF. CDR3 nucleotide sequence: TGTGCCAGCAGCGTAGATGGCACGACCTACGAGCAGTACTTC.

Worth noting for this clone: Other nucleotide sequences from this sample produce the same CDR3. The chain is built from TRBV19 and TRBJ1-1; D not certain. CDR1 is LNHDA and CDR2 is SQIVND in the germline V gene (reference sequence). The CDR3 has 13 amino acids. The V and J ends lost 3 bases and 0 bases respectively, with 5 bases between them. CDR3 sequence reads: CASSISVNTEAFF. CDR3 nucleotides: TGTGCCAGTAGTATCTCGGTGAACACTGAAGCTTTCTTT.

This chain links TRBV30 with TRBJ1-2, with unresolved D. The CDR3 extends over 13 amino acids. CDR1 and CDR2 (germline): GTSNPN, SVGIG (reference sequence). V lost 4 bases and J lost 3, with 12 bases in between. The CDR3, as DNA: TGTGCCTGGAATAGGCTGTCCTACTATGGCTACACCTTC. Residues: CAWNRLSYYGYTF.

This chain links TRBV23-1 with TRBJ1-4; D not certain. TRBV23-1 is an open reading frame, and its role is uncertain. Trimming left V 2 bases short and J 0 bases short, with 19 bases between. This CDR3 comprises 19 residues. The chain's CDR3 is CASSQIVVGDIATNEKLFF. As DNA, the CDR3 is TGCGCCAGCAGTCAAATCGTAGTGGGCGACATCGCAACTAATGAAAAACTGTTTTTT.

This chain joins TRBV28 and TRBJ2-2; 9 nucleotides match TRBD1. J lost 5 bases, V lost 11 bases, and 6 bases had no gene match. This CDR3 region has 13 residues. The germline V gene has CDR1 MDHEN and CDR2 SYDVKM. This CDR3 reads CASWTGATGELFF. In nucleotides, the CDR3 is TGTGCCTCGTGGACAGGGGCTACCGGGGAGCTGTTTTTT.

The chain combines TRBV6-1 with TRBJ1-5; D is undetermined. CDR1 is MNHNS, CDR2 SASEGT, per germline. CDR3 size: 15 residues. Trimming left V 11 bases short and J 0 bases short, with 17 bases between. The CDR3 loop reads CAAIQSADSNQPQHF. Here the CDR3 DNA reads TGTGCCGCAATACAGTCGGCGGATAGCAATCAGCCCCAGCATTTT.

V is TRBV7-8 and J is TRBJ2-7, with D hard to call. CDR1 and CDR2 from the germline V gene are SGHVS and FQNEAQ. The ends were cut back, 3 bases at V and 1 base at J, with 4 bases in the middle. The CDR3 is 12 amino acids. DNA of the CDR3: TGTGCCAGCAGCTTTGGTTCCTACGAGCAGTACTTC. Its protein product is CASSFGSYEQYF. Variable domain in full (rest from reference TRBV7-8 and TRBJ2-7): GAGVSQSPRYKVAKRGQDVALRCDPISGHVSLFWYQQALGQGPEFLTYFQNEAQLDKSGLPSDRFFAERPEGSVSTLKIQRTQQEDSAVYLCASSFGSYEQYFGPGTRLTVT.

The J gene is TRBJ2-5, the V gene TRBV4-1; D gene unclear. The J call is in doubt because the DNA end fits TRBJ2-7 better. This CDR3 is 15 amino acids long. The germline V gene encodes CDR1 MGHRA and CDR2 YSYEKL. The CDR3 DNA is TGCGCCAGCAGCCAAGAGGTAGGGCCCACCTACGAGCAGTACTTC. Translation gives CASSQEVGPTYEQYF.

This clone has a single count. The gene calls are TRBV11-3 and TRBJ1-4, with a possible D match to TRBD1 (6 bases). The V and J ends lost 6 bases and 6 bases respectively, with 8 bases between them. CDR3 length equals 12 residues. Per germline, CDR1 SGHNT and CDR2 YENEEA. The CDR3 reads CASRGGDEKLFF. CDR3 coding DNA: TGTGCCAGCAGAGGGGGGGATGAAAAACTGTTTTTT.

A single count supports this clone. This chain connects TRBV28 to TRBJ2-5; TRBD2 might be the D (5 bases). V shed 2 bases and J shed 3 bases, with 10 bases lying between them. CDR1 is MDHEN and CDR2 is SYDVKM in the germline V gene. The CDR3 is made up of 14 amino acids. Written as DNA, the CDR3 is TGTGCCAGCAGTTTAGCGGACTGGGAAGAGACCCAGTACTTC. Translation gives CASSLADWEETQYF.

The genes are TRBV21-1 and TRBJ1-2; the D call in the table, TRBD1, was not verified against the DNA. TRBV21-1 is deemed a pseudogene. The CDR3 is made up of 15 amino acids. This chain's CDR3 is CASTTGGPSNYGYTF. The CDR3, as DNA: TGTGCCAGCACCACAGGGGGGCCGAGTAACTATGGCTACACCTTC.

In this sample, this clone turned up a few times. This chain connects TRBV28 to TRBJ2-7; maybe TRBD1 (6 bases). CDR3 length equals 12 residues. Per the germline V gene, CDR1 is MDHEN and CDR2 is SYDVKM. V lost 6 bases to trimming and J lost 3 bases, with 9 bases between them. CDR3 bases: TGTGCCAGCAGGGACAGCCGCTACGAGCAGTACTTC. Translating gives CASRDSRYEQYF.

This clone was observed a single time. The CDR3 DNA reads as TGTGCCAGTAGACCGACAGGCGTGAACTCTGGAAACACCATATATTTT. Its protein is CASRPTGVNSGNTIYF. V gene TRBV19 combines with J gene TRBJ1-3; the D gene is possibly TRBD1 (6 bases). V gave up 6 bases and J gave up 0 bases, with 15 bases separating them. The germline V gene has CDR1 LNHDA and CDR2 SQIVND (reference sequence). The CDR3 loop spans 16 amino acids. The full variable domain, completed using reference TRBV19 and TRBJ1-3, is DGGITQSPKYLFRKEGQNVTLSCEQNLNHDAMYWYRQDPGQGLRLIYYSQIVNDFQKGDIAEGYSVSREKKESFPLTVTSAQKNPTAFYLCASRPTGVNSGNTIYFGEGSWLTVV.

V is TRBV2 and J is TRBJ2-1; 9 bases are shared with TRBD2. With V trimmed by 4 bases and J by 3 bases, 7 bases remained unmatched. Germline-derived CDR1 and CDR2 are SNHLY and FYNNEI. The CDR3 contains 16 residues. CDR3 protein: CASSVGASGNYNEQFF. CDR3 DNA: TGTGCCAGCAGTGTCGGGGCTAGCGGGAACTACAATGAGCAGTTCTTC.

The rearrangement joins TRBV9 to TRBJ1-2; TRBD1 is a possible D gene (6 bases). The length of the CDR3 is 17 residues. Germline CDR1 reads SGDLS; CDR2 reads YYNGEE. The V gene lost 3 bases and the J gene lost 6 bases, with 24 bases spanning the gap. The CDR3 spells CASSAPPAEAGAHGYTF. For the CDR3, the DNA is TGTGCCAGCAGCGCCCCTCCCGCTGAAGCAGGGGCGCATGGCTACACCTTC.

The CDR3 DNA reads as TGTGCCAGCAGGAGGACAGGGGCGAAAAGAAACACCGGGGAGCTGTTTTTT. Translation: CASRRTGAKRNTGELFF. This rearrangement joins TRBV7-9 to TRBJ2-2; 9 nucleotides line up with TRBD1. V lost 6 bases, J lost 2 bases, and 10 bases stayed unmatched. The CDR3 loop spans 17 amino acids. Germline-derived CDR1 and CDR2 are SEHNR and FQNEAQ (reference sequence). Variable domain in full (rest from reference TRBV7-9 and TRBJ2-2): DTGVSQNPRHKITKRGQNVTFRCDPISEHNRLYWYRQTLGQGPEFLTYFQNEAQLEKSRLLSDRFSAERPKGSFSTLEIQRTEQGDSAMYLCASRRTGAKRNTGELFFGEGSRLTVL.